This T cell receptor (beta chain) emerged from a study of blood T cell repertoires in COVID-19. Study context: There were acute and convalescent COVID-19 samples, and they came from the United States, Italy and Spain.

Original analysis: Amplification of reference gene primers provided the estimated nucleated cell counts. Sequencing used immunoSEQ multiplex PCR; TCRdb keeps in-frame clones, though not all of them. V and J calls and clone size follow that table, whereas D and trimming were derived from the DNA. The sample lists under 250,000 clones, approximately 80% occurring once. The TCR sequence derives from a man in his fifties or sixties with active or convalescent COVID-19. Sequencing was done on a sample of peripheral blood.

CDR3 in amino acids: CASSLVRDRGNTIYF. The CDR3 region has the DNA TGTGCCAGCAGCTTAGTCCGGGACAGGGGAAACACCATATATTTT. This chain connects TRBV7-2 to TRBJ1-3; 8 bases agree with TRBD1. Germline CDR1 reads SGHTA; CDR2 reads FQGNSA. The CDR3 is made up of 15 amino acids. V shed 1 base, J shed 4 bases, and the junction held 3 bases outside the gene matches.